This TCR beta chain was retrieved from a study of PD-1 blockade in classical Hodgkin lymphoma. Looking at the study overall: Patients were given intravenous nivolumab, 3 mg/kg, every 2 weeks.

Germline assignment: CDR1 GTSNPN and CDR2 SVGIG (reference sequence). The CDR3 runs 13 residues. Deletions cut 5 bases from V and 5 bases from J, with 16 bases between. TCRdb's copy holds only in-frame clones and misses some; the assay was immunoSEQ multiplex PCR. The sample shows around 43,000 clones, approximately 78% of them seen only once. Points on this clone: The antigen is undetermined.

Each of the patients experienced relapse following autologous stem cell transplantation, and their brentuximab vedotin exposure differed. Notes on the study in general: For complete responders, baseline diversity was comparable to that of newly diagnosed patients.

This material consisted of peripheral blood mononuclear cells (PBMCs), taken at baseline. This sequence was found in a human donor with classical Hodgkin lymphoma. V is TRBV30 and J is TRBJ2-7; D is uncertain. The CDR3 reads CAWAGLRPDEQYF. CDR3 coding DNA: TGTGCCTGGGCAGGTTTGCGGCCCGACGAGCAGTACTTC.